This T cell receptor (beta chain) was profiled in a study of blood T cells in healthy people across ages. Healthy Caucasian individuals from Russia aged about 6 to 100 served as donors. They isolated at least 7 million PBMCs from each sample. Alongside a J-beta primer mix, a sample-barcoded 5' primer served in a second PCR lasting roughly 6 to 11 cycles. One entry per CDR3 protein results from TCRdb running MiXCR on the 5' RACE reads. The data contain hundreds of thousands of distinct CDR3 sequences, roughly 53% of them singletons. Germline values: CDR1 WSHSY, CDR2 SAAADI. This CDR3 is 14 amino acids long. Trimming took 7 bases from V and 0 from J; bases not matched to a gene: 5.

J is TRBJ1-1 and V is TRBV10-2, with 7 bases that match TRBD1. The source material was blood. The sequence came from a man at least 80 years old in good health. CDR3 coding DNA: TGCGCCAGCACCACCGGGACAGTGAACACTGAAGCTTTCTTT. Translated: CASTTGTVNTEAFF.